This TCR beta chain is drawn from a study of T-cell memory formation after mild COVID-19. From the 5' RACE reads, TCRdb called clonotypes with MiXCR, one entry per CDR3 protein. The table has around 310,000 distinct CDR3 sequences, about 16% seen once. This clonotype was found a few times. This CDR3 is built from 15 residues. Trimming removed 2 bases from V and 6 bases from J, with 14 bases in between. Germline V gene data show CDR1 as LGHNA and CDR2 as YSLEER. Input material: PBMCs or a T cell subset sorted from them (not recorded which). The receptor's source is a man aged 18 to 29 who had mild COVID-19 (a few samples of this study predate the infection). Cell type and time point are not known. This chain links TRBV4-3 with TRBJ1-5; no clear D. The CDR3 DNA follows: TGCGCCAGCAGCCAACAGAGGGAGGGAGGTCAGCCCCAGCATTTT. It is translated as CASSQQREGGQPQHF.